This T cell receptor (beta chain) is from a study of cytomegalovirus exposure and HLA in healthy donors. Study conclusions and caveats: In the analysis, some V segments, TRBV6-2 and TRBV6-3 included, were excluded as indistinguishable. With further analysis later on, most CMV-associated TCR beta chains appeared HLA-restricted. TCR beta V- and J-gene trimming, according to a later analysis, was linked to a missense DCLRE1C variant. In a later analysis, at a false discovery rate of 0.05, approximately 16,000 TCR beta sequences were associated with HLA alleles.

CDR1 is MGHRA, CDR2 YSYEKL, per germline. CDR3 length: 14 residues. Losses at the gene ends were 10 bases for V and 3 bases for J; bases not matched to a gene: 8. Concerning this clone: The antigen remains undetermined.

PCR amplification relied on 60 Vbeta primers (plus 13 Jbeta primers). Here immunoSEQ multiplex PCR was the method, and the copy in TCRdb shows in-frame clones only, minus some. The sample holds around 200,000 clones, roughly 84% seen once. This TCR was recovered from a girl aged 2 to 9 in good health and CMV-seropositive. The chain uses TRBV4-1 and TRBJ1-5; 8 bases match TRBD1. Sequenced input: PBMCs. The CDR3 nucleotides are TGCGCCACCGCGGACAGGGCGACCAATCAGCCCCAGCATTTT. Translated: CATADRATNQPQHF.